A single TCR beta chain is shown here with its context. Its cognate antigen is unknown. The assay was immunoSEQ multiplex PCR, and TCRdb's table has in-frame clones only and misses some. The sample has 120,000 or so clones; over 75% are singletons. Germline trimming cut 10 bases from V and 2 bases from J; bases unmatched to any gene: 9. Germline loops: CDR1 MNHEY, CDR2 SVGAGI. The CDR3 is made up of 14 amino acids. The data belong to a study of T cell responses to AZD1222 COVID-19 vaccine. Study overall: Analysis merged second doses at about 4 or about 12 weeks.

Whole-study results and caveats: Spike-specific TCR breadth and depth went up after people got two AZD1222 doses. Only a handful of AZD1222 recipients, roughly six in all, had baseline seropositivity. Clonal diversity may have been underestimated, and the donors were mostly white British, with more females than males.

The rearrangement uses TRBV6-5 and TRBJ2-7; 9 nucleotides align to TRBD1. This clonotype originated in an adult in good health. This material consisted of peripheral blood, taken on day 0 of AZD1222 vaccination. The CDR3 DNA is TGTGCCACCGTTGGGACAGGGAGGCCCTACGAGCAGTACTTC. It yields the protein CATVGTGRPYEQYF.